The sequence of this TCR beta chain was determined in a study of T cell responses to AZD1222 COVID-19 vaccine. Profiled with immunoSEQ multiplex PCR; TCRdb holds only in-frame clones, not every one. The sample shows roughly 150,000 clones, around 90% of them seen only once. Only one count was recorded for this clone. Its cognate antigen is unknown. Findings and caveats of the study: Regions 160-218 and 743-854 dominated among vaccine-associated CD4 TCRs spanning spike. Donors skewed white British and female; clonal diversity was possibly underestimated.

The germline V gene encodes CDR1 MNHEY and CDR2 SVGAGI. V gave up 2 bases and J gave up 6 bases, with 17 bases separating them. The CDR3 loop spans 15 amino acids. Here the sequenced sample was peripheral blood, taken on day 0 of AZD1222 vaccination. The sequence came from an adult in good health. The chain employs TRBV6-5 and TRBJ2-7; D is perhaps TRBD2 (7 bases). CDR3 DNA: TGTGCCAGCAGTTACGAGGGGGGAGGGAGGGGCGAGCAGTACTTC. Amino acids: CASSYEGGGRGEQYF.